This is a list of T cell receptor beta chains from one sample in a study of shared clonotypes between healthy human individuals. The assay was immunoSEQ multiplex PCR, and TCRdb's table has in-frame clones only and misses some. The data contain about 2.4 million clones, 93% of them singletons. Sequenced material: naive CD4+ T cells from PBMCs. The receptors originated from a man in his late teens or twenties in good health. Some clones in this sample may be carry-over from other donors' samples. Each CDR3 is given without its conserved first and last residue. The D gene is left open where the match is weak.

12 | TRBV13 | . | ASSLVRMNTEAF
10 | TRBV6-1 | . | ATQKEGGEQY
16 | TRBV5-8 | TRBD1 | ASSFAGTGGRTAGKLF
16 | TRBV11-2 | TRBD2 | ASSQLGIAGGPYRELF
14 | TRBV25-1 | . | ASSDGTRGDRGKLF
10 | TRBV28 | . | ASRRGTDTQY
14 | TRBV6-4 | TRBD2 | ASSDSPSGPYNEQF
13 | TRBV28 | TRBD2 | ASRRPTSGSSEQY
9 | TRBV12-5 | . | ASADRNEQF
12 | TRBV7-2 | TRBD1 | ASSINRGPTEAF
13 | TRBV5-1 | . | ASSLTGLQNTEAF
13 | TRBV5-1 | . | ASSLAEGITGELF
13 | TRBV11-2 | . | ASSLAVGNTGELF
14 | TRBV4-1 | . | ASSPRDGGSGNTIY
14 | TRBV28 | TRBD2 | ASSLGGASGRTEQY
14 | TRBV25-1 | . | ANSELAQSAYNEQF
11 | TRBV7-9 | . | ASSLYEFHEQY
12 | TRBV2 | . | ASADSSSTDTQY
10 | TRBV7-2 | . | ASSSRAGTQH
13 | TRBV6-6 | TRBD2 | ASRTTSGKDNEQF
11 | TRBV7-8 | . | ASSYQGRETQY
13 | TRBV5-6 | TRBD2 | ASSLRDWRGNEQF
11 | TRBV28 | . | ASSWGAGNTIY
13 | TRBV7-2 | TRBD1 | ASSLGQGSGNTIY
13 | TRBV19 | TRBD1 | ASSTPGQGPTEAF
12 | TRBV27 | . | ASSSVNPWGGYT
11 | TRBV11-2 | . | ASSAPLGREQY
15 | TRBV18 | . | ASSPPIIGGLSYEQY
12 | TRBV9 | TRBD1 | ASSTRDRENEQY
15 | TRBV5-1 | . | ASSWRAGRENTGELF
11 | TRBV6-1 | . | ASSLQRSYEQY
16 | TRBV11-2 | TRBD1 | ASSSIRTDRGRPDTQY
15 | TRBV2 | TRBD2 | ASSIGLAGGGQETQY
15 | TRBV5-1 | TRBD1 | ASSLGMTGGMQETQY
13 | TRBV7-3 | TRBD2 | ASSHGLAGVDTQY
15 | TRBV7-9 | TRBD2 | ASRSLEGPGLAYEQY
13 | TRBV5-6 | . | ASSSKDQGDRTQY
16 | TRBV11-2 | TRBD2 | ASSPGTSFGNHYYEQY
10 | TRBV7-2 | . | ASHRPNTEAF
14 | TRBV28 | TRBD1 | ASSLLGSTGWTEAF
13 | TRBV7-2 | . | ASSLDGIPPYGYT